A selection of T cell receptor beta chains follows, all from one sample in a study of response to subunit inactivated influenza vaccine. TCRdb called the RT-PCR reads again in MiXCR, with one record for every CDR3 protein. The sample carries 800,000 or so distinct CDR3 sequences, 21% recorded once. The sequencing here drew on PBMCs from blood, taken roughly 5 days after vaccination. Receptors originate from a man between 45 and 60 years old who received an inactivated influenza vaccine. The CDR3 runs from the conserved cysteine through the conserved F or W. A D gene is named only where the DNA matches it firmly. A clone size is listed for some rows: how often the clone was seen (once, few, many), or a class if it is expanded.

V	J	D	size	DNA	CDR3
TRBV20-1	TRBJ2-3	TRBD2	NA	TGCAGTGTAAGCGGGAGAATTAACCCCGGGAGCACAGATACGCAGTATTTT	CSVSGRINPGSTDTQYF
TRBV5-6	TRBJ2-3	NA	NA	TGTGCCAGCAGCTTCCAGGGGTGGGCCGATACGCAGTATTTT	CASSFQGWADTQYF
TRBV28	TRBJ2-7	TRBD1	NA	TGTGCCAGCACGACCAGAGACAGGGGGACCTACGAGCAGTACTTC	CASTTRDRGTYEQYF
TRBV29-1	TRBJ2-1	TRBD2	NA	TGCAGCGTCGGTCCAGCGGGGGGGCAGTTCTTC	CSVGPAGGQFF
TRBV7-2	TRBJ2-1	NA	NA	TGTGCCAGCAGCTTTGAGGGGCGCACTGAGCAGTTCTTC	CASSFEGRTEQFF
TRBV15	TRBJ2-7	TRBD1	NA	TGTGCCACCAGCGGCGGACAGGCGGCCTACGAGCAGTACTTC	CATSGGQAAYEQYF
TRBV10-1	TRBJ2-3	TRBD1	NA	TGCGCCAGCAGTGGAGGACAGGGGCAAGATACGCAGTATTTT	CASSGGQGQDTQYF
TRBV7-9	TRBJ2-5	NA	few	TGTGCCAGCAGCCGCGGGCGGAGCGAGACCCAGTACTTC	CASSRGRSETQYF
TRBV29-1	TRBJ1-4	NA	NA	TGCAGCGTTGTACGGAGGGGAACGGCGAAACTGTTTTTT	CSVVRRGTAKLFF
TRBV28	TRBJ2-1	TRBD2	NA	TGTGCCAGCCGGCCCGGGGGGACCTACAATGAGCAGTTCTTC	CASRPGGTYNEQFF
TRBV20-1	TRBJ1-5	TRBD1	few	TGCAGTGCAATCAGGGGGCTCGAAGGCAATCAGCCCCAGCATTTT	CSAIRGLEGNQPQHF
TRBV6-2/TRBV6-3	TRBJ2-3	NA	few	TGTGCCAGCAGCCCTCCCCTATATAGTCTAGGTACAGATACGCAGTATTTT	CASSPPLYSLGTDTQYF
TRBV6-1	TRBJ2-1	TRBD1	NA	TGTGCCAGCAGATCTCATCCCGACAGGGCCTCCTACAATGAGCAGTTCTTC	CASRSHPDRASYNEQFF
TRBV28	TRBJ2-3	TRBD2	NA	TGTGCCAGCAGTTTATTTCCTAGCGGGGGGGGGACAGATACGCAGTATTTT	CASSLFPSGGGTDTQYF
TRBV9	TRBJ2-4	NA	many	TGTGCCAGCAGCGTTGGGGGGTATGGAAACATTCAGTACTTC	CASSVGGYGNIQYF
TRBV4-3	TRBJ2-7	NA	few	TGCGCCAGCAGCCAAAGACTAGACCTCTACGAGCAGTACTTC	CASSQRLDLYEQYF
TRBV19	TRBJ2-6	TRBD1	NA	TGTGCCAGTAGTATAGGACAGGGGGTATCTGGGGCCAACGTCCTGACTTTC	CASSIGQGVSGANVLTF